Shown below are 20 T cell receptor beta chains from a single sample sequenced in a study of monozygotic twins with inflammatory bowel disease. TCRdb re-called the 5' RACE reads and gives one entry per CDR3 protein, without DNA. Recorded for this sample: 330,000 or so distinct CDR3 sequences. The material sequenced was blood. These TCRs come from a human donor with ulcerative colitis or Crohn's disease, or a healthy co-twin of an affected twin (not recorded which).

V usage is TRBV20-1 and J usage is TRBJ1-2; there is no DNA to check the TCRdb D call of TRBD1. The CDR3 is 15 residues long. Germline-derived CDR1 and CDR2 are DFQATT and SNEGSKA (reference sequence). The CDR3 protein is CSAGGDGQGPYGYTF.

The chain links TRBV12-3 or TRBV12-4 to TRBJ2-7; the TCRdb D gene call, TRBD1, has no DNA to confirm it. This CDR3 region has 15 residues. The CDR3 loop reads CASNNPGQGLGEQYF.

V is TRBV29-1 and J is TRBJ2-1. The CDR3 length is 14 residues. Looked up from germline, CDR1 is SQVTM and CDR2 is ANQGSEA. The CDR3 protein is CSVERGRTYNEQFF.

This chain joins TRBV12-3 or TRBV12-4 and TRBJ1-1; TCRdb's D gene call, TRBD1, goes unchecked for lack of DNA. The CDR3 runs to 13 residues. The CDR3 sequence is CASSKTGNTEAFF.

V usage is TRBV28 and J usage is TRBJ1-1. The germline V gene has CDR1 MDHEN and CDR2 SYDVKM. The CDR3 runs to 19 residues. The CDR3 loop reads CASRSFWGMIRGESPEAFF.

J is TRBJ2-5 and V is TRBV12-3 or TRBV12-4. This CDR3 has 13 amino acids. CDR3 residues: CASNREAQETQYF.

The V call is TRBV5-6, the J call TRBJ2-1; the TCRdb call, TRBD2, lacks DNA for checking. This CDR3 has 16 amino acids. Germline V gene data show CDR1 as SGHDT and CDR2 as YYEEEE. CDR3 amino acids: CASSLPTQREAPRQFF.

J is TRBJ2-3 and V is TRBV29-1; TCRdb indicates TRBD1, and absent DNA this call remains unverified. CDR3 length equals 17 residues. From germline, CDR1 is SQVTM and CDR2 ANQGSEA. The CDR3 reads CSVEEGGQGAVTDTQYF.

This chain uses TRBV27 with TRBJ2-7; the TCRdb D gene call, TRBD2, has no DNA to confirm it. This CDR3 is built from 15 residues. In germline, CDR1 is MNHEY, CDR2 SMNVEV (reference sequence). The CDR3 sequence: CASSPGTSGRGEQYF.

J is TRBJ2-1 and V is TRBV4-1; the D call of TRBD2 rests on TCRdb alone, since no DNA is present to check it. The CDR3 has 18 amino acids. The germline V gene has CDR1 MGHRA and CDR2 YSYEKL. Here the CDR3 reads CASSLVRSGGDSYNEQFF.

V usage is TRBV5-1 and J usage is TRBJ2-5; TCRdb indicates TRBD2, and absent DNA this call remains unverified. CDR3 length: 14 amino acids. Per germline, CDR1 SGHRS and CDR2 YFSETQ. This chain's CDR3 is CASSLVSGPETQYF.

The CDR3: CASSQDVISAWGTGGDTQYF. The V and J genes are TRBV4-1 and TRBJ2-3; TCRdb lists TRBD1, though no DNA is available to test this call. CDR3 length equals 20 residues. CDR1 is MGHRA and CDR2 is YSYEKL in the germline V gene.

The CDR3 spells CASSPRGTAPMGF. V is TRBV28 and J is TRBJ2-2; the D call from TCRdb, TRBD1, cannot be confirmed without DNA. This CDR3 has 13 residues. Germline CDR1 is MDHEN and CDR2 is SYDVKM.

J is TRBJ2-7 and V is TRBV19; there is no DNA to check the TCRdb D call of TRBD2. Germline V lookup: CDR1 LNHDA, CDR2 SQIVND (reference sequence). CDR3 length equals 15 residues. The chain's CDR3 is CASRARLAGNNEQYF.

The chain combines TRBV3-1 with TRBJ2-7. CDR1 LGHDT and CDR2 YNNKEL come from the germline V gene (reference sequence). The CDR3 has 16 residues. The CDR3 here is CASSQEGFTSIYEQYF.

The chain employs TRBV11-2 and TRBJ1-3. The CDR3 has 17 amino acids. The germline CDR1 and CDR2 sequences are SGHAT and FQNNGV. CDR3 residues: CASSLSFGRAGGNTIYF.

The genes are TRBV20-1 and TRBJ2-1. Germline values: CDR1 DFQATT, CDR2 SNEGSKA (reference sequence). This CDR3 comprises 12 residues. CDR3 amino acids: CNVRSSYNEQFF.

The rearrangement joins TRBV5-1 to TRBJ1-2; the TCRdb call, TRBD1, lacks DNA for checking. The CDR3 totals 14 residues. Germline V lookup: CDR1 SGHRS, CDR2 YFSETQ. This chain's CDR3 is CASSLGQGPYGYTF.

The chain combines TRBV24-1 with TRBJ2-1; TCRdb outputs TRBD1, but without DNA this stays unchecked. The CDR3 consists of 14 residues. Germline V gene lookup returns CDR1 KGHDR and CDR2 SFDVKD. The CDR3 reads CATGPPTSHNEQFF.

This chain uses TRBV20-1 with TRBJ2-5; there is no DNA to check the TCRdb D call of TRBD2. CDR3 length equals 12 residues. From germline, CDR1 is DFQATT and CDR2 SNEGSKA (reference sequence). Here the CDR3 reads CSAIAALETQYF.